This is a list of T cell receptor beta chains from one sample in a study of blood T cell repertoires in COVID-19. Data came from immunoSEQ multiplex PCR; TCRdb stores just in-frame clones and leaves some out. Of 150,000 to 200,000 clones in the sample, less than 90% were seen once. The material sequenced was PBMCs or T cells enriched from blood (not recorded which). The receptors shown here come from a woman aged 45 to 65 who had recovered from COVID-19. CDR3s include the opening cysteine and the closing phenylalanine or tryptophan. The order of the fields is clone size, V gene, D gene, J gene, CDR3 DNA, CDR3 protein. The D gene is left open where the match is weak. A clone size is listed for some rows: how often the clone was seen (once, few, many), or a class if it is expanded.

-	TRBV4-1	TRBD1	TRBJ2-1	TGCGCCAGCAGCCCCGGACAGGGATACTACAATGAGCAGTTCTTC	CASSPGQGYYNEQFF
-	TRBV28	-	TRBJ1-2	TGTGCCAGCAGTTTGGACAGCAACTATGGCTACACCTTC	CASSLDSNYGYTF
-	TRBV6-5	TRBD1	TRBJ1-1	TGTGCCAGCGGAGGGACAGCCAACACTGAAGCTTTCTTT	CASGGTANTEAFF
-	TRBV9	-	TRBJ1-3	TGTGCCAGCAGCGCGACAGGTTTCTCTGGAAACACCATATATTTT	CASSATGFSGNTIYF
-	TRBV12-5	TRBD1	TRBJ2-5	TGTGCTAGTGGTCCGATCGACAGGGGAGGTCGAGAGACCCAGTACTTC	CASGPIDRGGRETQYF
-	TRBV19	-	TRBJ1-6	TGTGCCAGTAGTATCATGGGGGAGGCAGGCTCACCCCTCCACTTT	CASSIMGEAGSPLHF
-	TRBV18	-	TRBJ1-4	TGTGCCAGCTCAACTAGCCCAACTAATGAAAAACTGTTTTTT	CASSTSPTNEKLFF
-	TRBV20-1	-	TRBJ1-1	TGCAGTGCTAGAGGGCAGGGAAAAGCTTTCTTT	CSARGQGKAFF
-	TRBV18	TRBD1	TRBJ1-1	TGTGCCAGCTCACCCGGTGGCAGGGGGTACACTGAAGCTTTCTTT	CASSPGGRGYTEAFF
-	TRBV2	-	TRBJ1-4	TGTGCCAGCAGTGAAGTCCCGGGGGTAGGAGAAAAACTGTTTTTT	CASSEVPGVGEKLFF
-	TRBV7-2	-	TRBJ1-6	TGTGCCAGCAGCTTAGGGCGGGATGGTCGGAGCTCCTATAATTCACCCCTCCACTTT	CASSLGRDGRSSYNSPLHF
-	TRBV6-2/TRBV6-3	TRBD2	TRBJ2-5	TGTGCCAGCAGTTTCCCGGGAGCGGGGGAGACCCAGTACTTC	CASSFPGAGETQYF
-	TRBV9	TRBD1	TRBJ2-4	TGTGCCAGCAGCGCCGGGACAGGAAGGACCAAAAACATTCAGTACTTC	CASSAGTGRTKNIQYF
-	TRBV28	-	TRBJ1-3	TGTGCCAGCATTACCTTCTACGGGAGCTCTGGAAACACCATATATTTT	CASITFYGSSGNTIYF
-	TRBV7-9	-	TRBJ2-3	TGTGCCAGCAGCCCCGGCTGGGGGCAGGGGAAAACTGATACGCAGTATTTT	CASSPGWGQGKTDTQYF
many	TRBV7-3	-	TRBJ1-2	TGTGCCAGCAGCCCAAACGGGGGGAACCGGTATGGCTACACCTTC	CASSPNGGNRYGYTF
-	TRBV14	TRBD1	TRBJ1-2	TGTGCCAGCAGCCAAGAACGGACAGGGGCCCCGTCTAACTATGGCTACACCTTC	CASSQERTGAPSNYGYTF
-	TRBV2	-	TRBJ2-3	TGTGCCAGCAGTGAAGCGCGGAAGGATACGCAGTATTTT	CASSEARKDTQYF
-	TRBV3-1/TRBV3-2	-	TRBJ2-6	TGTGCCAGCAGCCAAGCGGCAGGGGGGTCTGGGGCCAACGTCCTGACTTTC	CASSQAAGGSGANVLTF
-	TRBV28	TRBD2	TRBJ2-5	TGTGCCAGCAGCTTCGGGACTAGTGGTTCGCAGACCCAGTACTTC	CASSFGTSGSQTQYF
-	TRBV27	TRBD1	TRBJ2-6	TGTGCCAGCAGCCCCGCGGGGACAGGGGTCTCTGGGGCCAACGTCCTGACTTTC	CASSPAGTGVSGANVLTF
-	TRBV28	-	TRBJ1-2	TGTGCCAGCAGTCTCACATCGACAGTGAATCATGGCTACACCTTC	CASSLTSTVNHGYTF
-	TRBV19	TRBD1	TRBJ2-5	TGTGCCAGTAGTAAGCTTCCGGGACAGGGGGCCGCAGAGACCCAGTACTTC	CASSKLPGQGAAETQYF
-	TRBV6-1	TRBD1	TRBJ1-2	TGTGCCAGCGTACAGGGGCAGGGTAACTATGGCTACACCTTC	CASVQGQGNYGYTF
-	TRBV2	TRBD1	TRBJ2-5	TGTGCCAGCAGTATGTGGGACAGGTACGAAGAGACCCAGTACTTC	CASSMWDRYEETQYF
-	TRBV6-2/TRBV6-3	-	TRBJ2-1	TGTGCCAGCAGTTACTTCAGGGATTCTGTTGAGCAGTTCTTC	CASSYFRDSVEQFF
-	TRBV11-2	TRBD1	TRBJ1-2	TGTGCCAGCAGCCCTACAGGGGACTATGGCTACACCTTC	CASSPTGDYGYTF
-	TRBV2	-	TRBJ1-2	TGTGCCAGCAGTGAAGGGACAGCTCCATACTCTAGGTATGGCTACACCTTC	CASSEGTAPYSRYGYTF
-	TRBV4-3	-	TRBJ1-2	TGCGCCAGCAGCCAAGATCTCCGGACAGCACAAACCTATGGCTACACCTTC	CASSQDLRTAQTYGYTF
-	TRBV7-2	-	TRBJ2-3	TGTGCCAGCAGCTTAACGGGTTGGCGGGGTGTAGGGCCAGATACGCAGTATTTT	CASSLTGWRGVGPDTQYF
-	TRBV5-5	-	TRBJ1-4	TGTGCCAGCAGCGCTCAACAGGGTAGGGAACTGTTTTTT	CASSAQQGRELFF
-	TRBV3-1/TRBV3-2	-	TRBJ1-2	TGTGCCAGCAGCCCCACCGGGACACCCTATGGCTACACCTTC	CASSPTGTPYGYTF
once	TRBV30	-	TRBJ2-3	TGTGCCTGGATTGGGCGCGCAGATACGCAGTATTTT	CAWIGRADTQYF
-	TRBV4-1	TRBD2	TRBJ2-5	TGCGCCAGCAGCCTTGGCGGGGGGCGGGAGACCCAGTACTTC	CASSLGGGRETQYF
-	TRBV9	-	TRBJ1-1	TGTGCCAGCAGCGTGGGAGGGTCGGGCACTGAAGCTTTCTTT	CASSVGGSGTEAFF
-	TRBV5-6	TRBD1	TRBJ2-1	TGTGCCACCCAGGGGGCCATCAATGAGCAGTTCTTC	CATQGAINEQFF
-	TRBV7-2	TRBD2	TRBJ2-4	TGTGCCAGCACCCTCCCGCGGGGGGGCGTTCTAGCCAAAAACATTCAGTACTTC	CASTLPRGGVLAKNIQYF
many	TRBV19	-	TRBJ2-3	TGTGCCAGTAGTATAACGGGCACAGATACGCAGTATTTT	CASSITGTDTQYF
few	TRBV11-2	-	TRBJ1-6	TGTGCCAGTTCCCGACGAATTATCGGGGGGCCGAATTCACCCCTCCACTTT	CASSRRIIGGPNSPLHF
few	TRBV4-1	TRBD2	TRBJ2-1	TGCGCCAGCAGCCAATCCCTAGCGGGGGGATACAATGAGCAGTTCTTC	CASSQSLAGGYNEQFF
-	TRBV4-3	-	TRBJ2-1	TGCGCCAGCAGCAGTGGGACTTTTTCCTACAATGAGCAGTTCTTC	CASSSGTFSYNEQFF